Presented here are 5 T cell receptor beta chains from one specimen sequenced in a study of blood T cells in healthy people across ages. Using a J-beta primer mix together with a sample-barcoded 5' primer, a second PCR was run for roughly 7 to 12 cycles. TCRdb ran MiXCR on the 5' RACE reads and lists one entry per CDR3 protein. Of some 900,000 distinct CDR3 sequences listed, around 48% were seen once; the top ten hold around 15%. The material sequenced was blood. Source of these receptors: a man aged 25-40 years in good health.

This clonotype has more than one count but fewer than ten. This chain uses TRBV7-2 with TRBJ2-3; weak D call: TRBD1 (5 bases). Germline values: CDR1 SGHTA, CDR2 FQGNSA. The V and J ends lost 2 bases and 2 bases respectively, with 11 bases between them. This CDR3 has 15 residues. As DNA, the CDR3 is TGTGCCAGCAGCTTAAGGGGCCCACCCACAGATACGCAGTATTTT. Encoded protein: CASSLRGPPTDTQYF.

A few counts support this clonotype. The chain joins TRBV29-1 to TRBJ2-1, with D unclear. The CDR3 totals 13 residues. V shed 5 bases and J shed 0 bases, with 8 bases lying between them. Germline V gene data show CDR1 as SQVTM and CDR2 as ANQGSEA. The CDR3: CSVLGGSYNEQFF. The DNA of the CDR3 is TGCAGCGTTCTCGGCGGCTCCTACAATGAGCAGTTCTTC.

A single count supports this clonotype. This chain joins TRBV7-3 and TRBJ1-2; 9 nucleotides align to TRBD1. The CDR3 is 18 amino acids. V gave up 0 bases and J gave up 4 bases; unmatched junction bases: 12. In germline, CDR1 is SGHTA, CDR2 FQGTGA. Here the CDR3 DNA reads TGTGCCAGCAGCTTAACCGGGACAGGGATGTCTCCTAGCTATGGCTACACCTTC. This gives the protein CASSLTGTGMSPSYGYTF.

The chain links TRBV11-2 to TRBJ1-4, with D possibly TRBD1 on 5 matching bases. Trimming stripped 5 bases from V and 6 bases from J, with 13 bases between. Germline V gene sequence: CDR1 SGHAT, CDR2 FQNNGV. CDR3 size: 14 residues. CDR3 DNA: TGTGCCAGCAGCGTAGGGCGAGGGGATGAAAAACTGTTTTTT. Its translation: CASSVGRGDEKLFF.

The gene calls are TRBV6-2 or TRBV6-3 and TRBJ1-1; 7 nucleotides match TRBD1. This CDR3 is 14 amino acids long. Germline assignment: CDR1 MNHEY and CDR2 SVGEGT. J was trimmed by 0 bases and V by 8 bases; bases with no gene match: 6. The CDR3 protein is CASEGARMNTEAFF. The CDR3 coding sequence is TGTGCCAGCGAGGGGGCGAGGATGAACACTGAAGCTTTCTTT.